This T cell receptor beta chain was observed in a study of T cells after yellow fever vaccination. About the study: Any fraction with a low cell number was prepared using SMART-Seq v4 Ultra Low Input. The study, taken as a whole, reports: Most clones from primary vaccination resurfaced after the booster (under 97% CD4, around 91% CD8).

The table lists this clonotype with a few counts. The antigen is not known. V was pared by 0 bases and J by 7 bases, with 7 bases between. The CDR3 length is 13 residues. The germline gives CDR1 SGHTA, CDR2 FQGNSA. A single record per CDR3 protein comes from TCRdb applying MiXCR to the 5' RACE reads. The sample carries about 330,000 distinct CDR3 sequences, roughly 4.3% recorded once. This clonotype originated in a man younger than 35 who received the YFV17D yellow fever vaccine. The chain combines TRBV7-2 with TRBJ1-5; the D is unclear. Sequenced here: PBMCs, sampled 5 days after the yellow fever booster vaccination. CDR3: CASSLAPLQPQHF. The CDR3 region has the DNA TGTGCCAGCAGCTTAGCGCCCCTGCAGCCCCAGCATTTT.